The 15 T cell receptor beta chains below were found in one sample sequenced in a study of blood T cell repertoires in COVID-19. Sequencing used immunoSEQ multiplex PCR; TCRdb keeps in-frame clones, though not all of them. The sample holds approximately 80,000 clones, 86% seen once. The sequenced sample consisted of peripheral blood. The receptors were gathered from a man aged 45 to 65 with active COVID-19.

The chain joins TRBV5-4 to TRBJ2-3; 7 positions match TRBD1. The CDR3 runs to 14 residues. Trimming cost V 4 bases and J 1 base; bases outside gene matches: 3. Germline assignment: CDR1 SGHNT and CDR2 YYREEE (reference sequence). CDR3 DNA: TGTGCCAGCAGCCTAGACAGGGGCACAGATACGCAGTATTTT. This encodes CASSLDRGTDTQYF.

V gene TRBV5-4 combines with J gene TRBJ1-2, with a tentative D call TRBD1 (6 bases). The CDR3 has 15 amino acids. Looked up from germline, CDR1 is SGHNT and CDR2 is YYREEE (reference sequence). The CDR3: CGVSGGPMVGNGYTF. The CDR3 DNA follows: TGTGGCGTGAGCGGGGGCCCCATGGTGGGTAATGGCTACACCTTC.

J is TRBJ2-1 and V is TRBV9, with 7 bases aligning to TRBD1. Germline assignment: CDR1 SGDLS and CDR2 YYNGEE. Unmatched junction bases numbered 9, after V lost 3 bases and J lost 0 bases. The CDR3 covers 17 residues. The CDR3 is CASSAPWGQSSYNEQFF. The CDR3, as DNA: TGTGCCAGCAGCGCGCCCTGGGGACAGAGCTCCTACAATGAGCAGTTCTTC.

The J gene is TRBJ2-2, the V gene TRBV5-5, with 7 bases identical to TRBD1. The CDR3 contains 14 residues. Germline V CDR1 and CDR2: SGHKS, YYEKEE (reference sequence). J gave up 7 bases and V 4 bases, and 7 bases lay outside the gene matches. DNA of the CDR3: TGTGCCAGCAGCCAGACAGGGAGTAACGGGGAGCTGTTTTTT. Residues: CASSQTGSNGELFF.

The chain recombines TRBV5-1 with TRBJ2-6; 7 nucleotides match TRBD1. Per the germline V gene, CDR1 is SGHRS and CDR2 is YFSETQ. Germline trimming cut 8 bases from V and 3 bases from J; bases unmatched to any gene: 5. The CDR3 runs to 14 residues. In nucleotides, the CDR3 is TGCGCCAGTCAGACAGGGAATGGGGCCAACGTCCTGACTTTC. Its protein product is CASQTGNGANVLTF.

The V and J genes are TRBV6-2 or TRBV6-3 and TRBJ2-7; D not resolved. The ends were cut back, 3 bases at V and 0 bases at J, with 12 bases in the middle. CDR3 length: 15 amino acids. CDR1 and CDR2 from the germline V gene are MNHEY and SVGEGT. The CDR3 spells CASSYTAQSSYEQYF. The CDR3 DNA follows: TGTGCCAGCAGTTATACAGCCCAAAGCTCCTACGAGCAGTACTTC.

The rearrangement uses TRBV15 and TRBJ1-5; 10 bases align to TRBD1. Germline CDR1 LNHNV, CDR2 YYDKDF (reference sequence). V trimming: 2 bases; J trimming: 6 bases; junction bases outside the gene matches: 4. The CDR3 totals 15 residues. CDR3 nucleotide sequence: TGTGCCACCAGCAGATGGGACAGGGGTCTTCAGCCCCAGCATTTT. Its protein is CATSRWDRGLQPQHF.

This chain joins TRBV6-6 and TRBJ1-3, with TRBD1 identical over 10 bases. Germline CDR1 reads MNHNY; CDR2 reads SVGAGI (reference sequence). The CDR3 spans 15 residues. J was trimmed by 4 bases and V by 5 bases; bases with no gene match: 5. The CDR3 coding sequence is TGTGCCAGCAGTCCTAAGGACAGGGGGGGAAACACCATATATTTT. It encodes CASSPKDRGGNTIYF.

The gene calls are TRBV28 and TRBJ2-5; possible D gene TRBD2, 6 bases. This CDR3 region has 15 residues. Trimming left V 5 bases short and J 5 bases short, with 18 bases between. CDR1 MDHEN and CDR2 SYDVKM come from the germline V gene. The CDR3 is CASSASGLGGETQYF. The CDR3, as DNA: TGTGCCAGCAGTGCCTCCGGGCTCGGAGGGGAGACCCAGTACTTC.

The chain carries TRBV30 and TRBJ1-3, with D tentatively TRBD1 (5 bases). V was clipped by 4 bases and J by 0 bases, with 10 bases between them. Germline V gene lookup returns CDR1 GTSNPN and CDR2 SVGIG (reference sequence). This CDR3 region has 14 residues. This CDR3 is CAWNLDTSGNTIYF. The CDR3 nucleotides read TGTGCCTGGAATTTGGACACCTCTGGAAACACCATATATTTT.

The chain recombines TRBV7-2 with TRBJ1-2; D might be TRBD1 (6 bases). This CDR3 region has 14 residues. Trimming removed 5 bases at V and 2 bases at J, with 12 bases between. Germline CDR1 reads SGHTA; CDR2 reads FQGNSA. CDR3 region: CASSVYQGNYGYTF. The DNA of the CDR3 is TGTGCCAGCAGCGTTTATCAGGGGAACTATGGCTACACCTTC.

V usage is TRBV29-1 and J usage is TRBJ1-4, with a weak D call TRBD1 (6 bases). Trimming removed 6 bases at V and 11 bases at J, with 22 bases between. The CDR3 extends over 14 amino acids. Germline lookup yields CDR1 SQVTM and CDR2 ANQGSEA. The CDR3 is CSVASGARGAKLFF. The DNA of the CDR3 is TGCAGCGTCGCCTCCGGGGCCCGGGGGGCTAAACTGTTTTTT.

The rearrangement joins TRBV7-2 to TRBJ2-7, with D possibly matching TRBD2 (6 bases). The V gene lost 6 bases and the J gene lost 5 bases, with 20 bases spanning the gap. This CDR3 comprises 15 residues. Germline lookup yields CDR1 SGHTA and CDR2 FQGNSA. CDR3 coding DNA: TGTGCCAGCAGTCCCCCGCTGGCAGGGAGGAACGAGCAGTACTTC. It codes for CASSPPLAGRNEQYF.

This chain links TRBV6-2 or TRBV6-3 with TRBJ2-2, with 9 bases that match TRBD1. Germline CDR1 MNHEY, CDR2 SVGEGT. The CDR3 runs 16 residues. V was pared by 7 bases and J by 5 bases, with 11 bases of the junction left unmatched. CDR3 nucleotide sequence: TGTGCCAGCACCCCTCAGGGACAGGGCTTTACCGGGGAGCTGTTTTTT. This codes for CASTPQGQGFTGELFF.

V usage is TRBV7-3 and J usage is TRBJ2-2; 8 nucleotides align to TRBD2. The CDR3 is 15 residues long. CDR1 is SGHTA, CDR2 FQGTGA, per germline. V lost 2 bases and J lost 4; bases outside the gene matches: 3. Written as DNA, the CDR3 is TGTGCCAGCAGCTTAGCGGGAGGAGTCACCGGGGAGCTGTTTTTT. Protein product: CASSLAGGVTGELFF.